This TCR beta chain comes out of a study of shared clonotypes between healthy human individuals. TCRdb's copy holds only in-frame clones and misses some; the assay was immunoSEQ multiplex PCR. The table records nearly 500,000 clones, approximately 80% of them present only once. Germline V CDR1 and CDR2: MDHEN, SYDVKM. With V trimmed by 4 bases and J by 2 bases, 7 bases remained unmatched. The CDR3 covers 15 residues. The sequence derives from a middle-aged woman in good health. Some clones in this sample may be carry-over from other donors' samples. The source material was PBMCs. This chain links TRBV28 with TRBJ2-7, with 8 bases identical to TRBD1. The CDR3 nucleotides read TGTGCCAGCAGTTCCATCGGACAGGGAGCCTACGAGCAGTACTTC. As protein: CASSSIGQGAYEQYF.